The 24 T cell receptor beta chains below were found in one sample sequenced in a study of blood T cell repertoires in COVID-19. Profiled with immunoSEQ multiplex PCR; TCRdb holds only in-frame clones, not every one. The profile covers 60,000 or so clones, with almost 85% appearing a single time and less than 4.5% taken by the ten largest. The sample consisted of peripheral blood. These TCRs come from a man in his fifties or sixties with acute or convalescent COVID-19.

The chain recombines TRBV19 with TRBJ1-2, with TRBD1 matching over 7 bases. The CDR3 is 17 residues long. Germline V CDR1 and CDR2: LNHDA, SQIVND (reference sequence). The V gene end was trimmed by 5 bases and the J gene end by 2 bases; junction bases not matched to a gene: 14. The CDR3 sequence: CASSPSGTAYLNYGYTF. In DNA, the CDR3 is TGTGCCAGTAGTCCCTCCGGGACAGCTTACCTCAACTATGGCTACACCTTC.

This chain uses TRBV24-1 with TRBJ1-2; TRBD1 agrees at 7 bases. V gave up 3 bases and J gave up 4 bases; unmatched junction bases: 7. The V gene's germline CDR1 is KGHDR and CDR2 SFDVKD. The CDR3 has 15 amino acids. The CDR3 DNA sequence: TGTGCCACCAGTGATCCTCGACAGGGAAGCTATGGCTACACCTTC. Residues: CATSDPRQGSYGYTF.

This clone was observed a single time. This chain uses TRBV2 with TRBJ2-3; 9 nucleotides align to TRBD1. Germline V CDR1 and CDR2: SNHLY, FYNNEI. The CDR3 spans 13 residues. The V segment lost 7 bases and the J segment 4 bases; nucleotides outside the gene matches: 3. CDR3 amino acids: CASKDRGPDTQYF. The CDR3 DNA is TGTGCCAGCAAGGACAGGGGACCAGATACGCAGTATTTT.

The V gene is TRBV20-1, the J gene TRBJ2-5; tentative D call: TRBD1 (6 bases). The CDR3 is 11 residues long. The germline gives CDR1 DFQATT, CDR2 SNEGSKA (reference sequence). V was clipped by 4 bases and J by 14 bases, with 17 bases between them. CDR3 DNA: TGCAGTGCTAATCAGGGGAACCTCCAATACTTC. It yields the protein CSANQGNLQYF.

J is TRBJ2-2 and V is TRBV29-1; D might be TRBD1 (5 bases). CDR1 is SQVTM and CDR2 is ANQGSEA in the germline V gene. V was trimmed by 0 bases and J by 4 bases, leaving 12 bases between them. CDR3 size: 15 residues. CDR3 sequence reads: CSVEDPQGFTGELFF. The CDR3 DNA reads TGCAGCGTTGAAGATCCCCAGGGCTTCACCGGGGAGCTGTTTTTT.

The CDR3 DNA reads TGTGCCAGCAGCCCCCCCCGCAGGGGGGACACAGATACGCAGTATTTT. Translated: CASSPPRRGDTDTQYF. V usage is TRBV7-6 and J usage is TRBJ2-3, with D possibly being TRBD1 (7 bases). The V gene lost 5 bases and the J gene lost 2 bases, with 17 bases spanning the gap. This CDR3 is 16 amino acids long. Per germline, CDR1 SGHVS and CDR2 FNYEAQ.

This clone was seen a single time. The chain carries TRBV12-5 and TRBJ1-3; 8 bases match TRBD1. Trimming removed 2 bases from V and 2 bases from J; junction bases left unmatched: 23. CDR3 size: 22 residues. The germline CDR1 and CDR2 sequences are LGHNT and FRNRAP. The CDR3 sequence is CASGLLPFSQGARIKPGNTIYF. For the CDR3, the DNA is TGTGCTAGTGGTTTGCTACCATTCTCTCAGGGGGCTCGAATCAAACCTGGAAACACCATATATTTT.

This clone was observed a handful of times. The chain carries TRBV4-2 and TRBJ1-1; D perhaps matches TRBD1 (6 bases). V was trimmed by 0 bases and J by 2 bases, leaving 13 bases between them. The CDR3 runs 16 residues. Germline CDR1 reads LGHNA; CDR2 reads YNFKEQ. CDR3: CASSQESGGANTEAFF. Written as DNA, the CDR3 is TGTGCCAGCAGCCAAGAGAGTGGGGGGGCTAACACTGAAGCTTTCTTT.

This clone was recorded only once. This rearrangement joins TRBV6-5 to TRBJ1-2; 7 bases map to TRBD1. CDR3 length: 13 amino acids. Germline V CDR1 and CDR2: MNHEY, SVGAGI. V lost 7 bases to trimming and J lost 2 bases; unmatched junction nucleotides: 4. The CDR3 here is CASNPTGNYGYTF. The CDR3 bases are TGTGCCAGCAATCCGACAGGGAACTATGGCTACACCTTC.

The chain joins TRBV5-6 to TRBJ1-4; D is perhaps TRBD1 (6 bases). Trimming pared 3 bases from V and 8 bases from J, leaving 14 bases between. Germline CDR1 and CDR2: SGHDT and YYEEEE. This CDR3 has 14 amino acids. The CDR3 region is CASSSRGRGEKLFF. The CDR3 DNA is TGTGCCAGCAGCTCGAGGGGGAGGGGAGAAAAACTGTTTTTT. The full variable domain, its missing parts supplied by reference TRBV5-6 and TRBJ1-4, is DAGVTQSPTHLIKTRGQQVTLRCSPKSGHDTVSWYQQALGQGPQFIFQYYEEEERQRGNFPDRFSGHQFPNYSSELNVNALLLGDSALYLCASSSRGRGEKLFFGSGTQLSVL.

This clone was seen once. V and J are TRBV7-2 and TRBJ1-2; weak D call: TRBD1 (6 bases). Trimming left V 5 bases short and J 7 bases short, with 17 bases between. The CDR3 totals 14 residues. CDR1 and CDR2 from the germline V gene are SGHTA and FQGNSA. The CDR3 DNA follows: TGTGCCAGCAGCAACCAGCCAGGGGACGCTGGCTACACCTTC. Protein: CASSNQPGDAGYTF.

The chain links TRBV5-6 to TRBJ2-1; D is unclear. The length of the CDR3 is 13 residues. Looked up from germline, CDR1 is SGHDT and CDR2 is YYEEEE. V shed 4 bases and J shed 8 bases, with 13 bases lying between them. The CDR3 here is CASSTTNRDEQFF. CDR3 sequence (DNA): TGTGCCAGCAGCACGACCAATCGGGATGAGCAGTTCTTC.

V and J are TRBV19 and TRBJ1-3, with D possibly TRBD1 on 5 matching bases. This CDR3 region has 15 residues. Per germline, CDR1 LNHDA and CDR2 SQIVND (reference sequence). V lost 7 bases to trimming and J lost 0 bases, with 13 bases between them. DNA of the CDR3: TGTGCCAGTACCATGGGGCTGCACTCTGGAAACACCATATATTTT. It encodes CASTMGLHSGNTIYF. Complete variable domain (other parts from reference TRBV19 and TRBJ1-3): DGGITQSPKYLFRKEGQNVTLSCEQNLNHDAMYWYRQDPGQGLRLIYYSQIVNDFQKGDIAEGYSVSREKKESFPLTVTSAQKNPTAFYLCASTMGLHSGNTIYFGEGSWLTVV.

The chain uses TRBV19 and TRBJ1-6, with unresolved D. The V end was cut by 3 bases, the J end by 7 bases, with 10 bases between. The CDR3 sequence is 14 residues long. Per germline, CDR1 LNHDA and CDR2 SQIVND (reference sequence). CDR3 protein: CASSIAGRNSPLHF. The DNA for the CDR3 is TGTGCCAGTAGTATTGCAGGTCGGAATTCACCCCTCCACTTT.

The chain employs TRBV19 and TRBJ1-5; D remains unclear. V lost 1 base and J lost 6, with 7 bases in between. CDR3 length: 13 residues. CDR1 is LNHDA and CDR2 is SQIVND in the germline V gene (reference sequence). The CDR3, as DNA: TGTGCCAGTAGTATAGCGTCGGGTCAGCCCCAGCATTTT. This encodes CASSIASGQPQHF.

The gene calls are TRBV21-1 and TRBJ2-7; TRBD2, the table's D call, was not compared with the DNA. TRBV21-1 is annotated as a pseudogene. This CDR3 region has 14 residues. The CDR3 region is CASSKSIVAYEQYF. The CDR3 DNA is TGTGCCAGCAGCAAATCTATAGTGGCCTACGAGCAGTACTTC.

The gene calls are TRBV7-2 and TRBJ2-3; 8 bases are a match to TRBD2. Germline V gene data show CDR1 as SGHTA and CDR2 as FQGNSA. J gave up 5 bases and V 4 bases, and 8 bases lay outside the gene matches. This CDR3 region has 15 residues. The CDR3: CASSSAGGPGDTQYF. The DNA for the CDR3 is TGTGCCAGCAGCTCCGCGGGGGGTCCCGGAGATACGCAGTATTTT.

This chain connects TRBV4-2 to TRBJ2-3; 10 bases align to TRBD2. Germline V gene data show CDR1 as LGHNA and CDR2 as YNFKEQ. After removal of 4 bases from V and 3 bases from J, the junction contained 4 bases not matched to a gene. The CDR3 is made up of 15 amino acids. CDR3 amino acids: CASSPERGGTDTQYF. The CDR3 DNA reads TGTGCCAGCAGCCCCGAGCGGGGGGGTACAGATACGCAGTATTTT.

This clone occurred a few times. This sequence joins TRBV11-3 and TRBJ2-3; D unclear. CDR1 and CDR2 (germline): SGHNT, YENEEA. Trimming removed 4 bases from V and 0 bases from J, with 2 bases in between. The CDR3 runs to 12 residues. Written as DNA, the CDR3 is TGTGCCAGCAGCTCTAGCACAGATACGCAGTATTTT. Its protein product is CASSSSTDTQYF.

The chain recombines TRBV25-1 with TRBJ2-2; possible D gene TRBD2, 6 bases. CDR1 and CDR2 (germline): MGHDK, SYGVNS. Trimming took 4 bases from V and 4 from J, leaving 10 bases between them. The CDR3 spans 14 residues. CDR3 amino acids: CASSVQGGTGELFF. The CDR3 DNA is TGTGCCAGCAGTGTCCAGGGAGGCACCGGGGAGCTGTTTTTT.

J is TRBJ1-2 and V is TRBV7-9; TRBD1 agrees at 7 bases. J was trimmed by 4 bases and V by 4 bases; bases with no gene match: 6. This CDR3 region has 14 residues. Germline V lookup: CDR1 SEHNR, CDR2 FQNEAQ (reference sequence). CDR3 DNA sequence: TGTGCCAGCAGCTCTTGGGACAGCTTCTATGGCTACACCTTC. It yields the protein CASSSWDSFYGYTF.

The DNA of the CDR3 is TGTGCCACCAGTGAAATTACTAGCGGGTCCCCAGATACGCAGTATTTT. Its translation is CATSEITSGSPDTQYF. The chain couples TRBV24-1 to TRBJ2-3, with TRBD2 matching 9 bases. Unmatched junction bases numbered 8, after V lost 4 bases and J lost 4 bases. CDR1 KGHDR and CDR2 SFDVKD come from the germline V gene. The CDR3 sequence is 16 residues long.

CDR3 nucleotide sequence: TGTGCCAGCAGCTCTCAGCGGGGAAGCACAGATACGCAGTATTTT. Its protein is CASSSQRGSTDTQYF. J is TRBJ2-3 and V is TRBV5-6; TRBD2 matches 7 bases. The CDR3 length is 15 residues. V lost 3 bases to trimming and J lost 0 bases; unmatched junction nucleotides: 4. The V gene's germline CDR1 is SGHDT and CDR2 YYEEEE.

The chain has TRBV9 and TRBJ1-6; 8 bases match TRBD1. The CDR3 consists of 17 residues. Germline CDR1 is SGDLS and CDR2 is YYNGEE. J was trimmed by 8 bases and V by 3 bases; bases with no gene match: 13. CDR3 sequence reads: CASSASGTGQVHSPLHF. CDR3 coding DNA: TGTGCCAGCAGCGCCTCCGGGACAGGTCAGGTTCATTCACCCCTCCACTTT.